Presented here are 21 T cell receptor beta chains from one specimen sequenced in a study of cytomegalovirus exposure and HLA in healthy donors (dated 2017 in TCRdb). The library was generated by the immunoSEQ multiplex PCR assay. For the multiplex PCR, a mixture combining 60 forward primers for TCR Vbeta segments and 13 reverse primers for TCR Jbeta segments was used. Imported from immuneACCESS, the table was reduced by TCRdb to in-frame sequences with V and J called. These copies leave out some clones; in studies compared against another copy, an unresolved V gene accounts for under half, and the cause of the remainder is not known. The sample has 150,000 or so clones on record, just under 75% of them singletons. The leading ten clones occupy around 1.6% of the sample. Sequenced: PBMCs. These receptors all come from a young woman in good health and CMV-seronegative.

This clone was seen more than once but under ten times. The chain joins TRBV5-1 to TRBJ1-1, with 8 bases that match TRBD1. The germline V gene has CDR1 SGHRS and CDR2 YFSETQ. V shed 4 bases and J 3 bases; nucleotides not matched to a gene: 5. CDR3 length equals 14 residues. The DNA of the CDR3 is TGCGCCAGCAGCCTCCGGGACAGGCACACTGAAGCTTTCTTT. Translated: CASSLRDRHTEAFF.

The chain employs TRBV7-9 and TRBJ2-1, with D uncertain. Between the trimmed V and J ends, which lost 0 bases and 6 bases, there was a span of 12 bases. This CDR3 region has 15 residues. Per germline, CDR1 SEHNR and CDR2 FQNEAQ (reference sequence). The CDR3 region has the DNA TGTGCCAGCAGCTTAGCCCGGTTCGGAGCCAATGAGCAGTTCTTC. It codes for CASSLARFGANEQFF.

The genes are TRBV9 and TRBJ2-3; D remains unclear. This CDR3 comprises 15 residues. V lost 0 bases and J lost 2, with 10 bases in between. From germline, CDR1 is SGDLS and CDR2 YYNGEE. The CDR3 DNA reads TGTGCCAGCAGCGTAGGCGGCAGTTCCACAGATACGCAGTATTTT. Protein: CASSVGGSSTDTQYF.

The CDR3 protein is CASSLASGDGYTF. Written as DNA, the CDR3 is TGTGCCAGCAGCTTAGCATCCGGGGATGGCTACACCTTC. This chain links TRBV7-6 with TRBJ1-2; D not certain. With 0 bases removed from V and 6 bases from J, the gap between germline ends came to 8 bases. This CDR3 is 13 amino acids long. Germline CDR1 is SGHVS and CDR2 is FNYEAQ.

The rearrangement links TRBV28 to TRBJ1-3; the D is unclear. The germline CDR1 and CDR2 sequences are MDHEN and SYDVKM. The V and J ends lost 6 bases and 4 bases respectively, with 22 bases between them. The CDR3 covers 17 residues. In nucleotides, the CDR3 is TGTGCCAGCAGCTCCTTACTTTCGGGATTACCGGGAAACACCATATATTTT. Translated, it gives CASSSLLSGLPGNTIYF.

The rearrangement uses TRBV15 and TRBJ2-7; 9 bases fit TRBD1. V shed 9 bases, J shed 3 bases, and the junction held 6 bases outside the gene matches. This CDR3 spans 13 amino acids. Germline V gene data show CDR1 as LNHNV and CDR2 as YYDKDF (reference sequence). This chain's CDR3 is CATGTGLHYEQYV. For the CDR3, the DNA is TGTGCCACTGGGACAGGGCTCCACTACGAGCAGTACGTC.

The CDR3 bases are TGTGCCAGCAGCCACCTGGGACAGGGGGACGAGCAGTACTTC. Protein product: CASSHLGQGDEQYF. The rearrangement joins TRBV5-8 to TRBJ2-5; 11 bases are shared with TRBD1. The end of the DNA is better explained by TRBJ2-7, so the J call may be wrong. CDR1 is SGHTS, CDR2 YDEGEE, per germline. The CDR3 loop spans 14 amino acids.

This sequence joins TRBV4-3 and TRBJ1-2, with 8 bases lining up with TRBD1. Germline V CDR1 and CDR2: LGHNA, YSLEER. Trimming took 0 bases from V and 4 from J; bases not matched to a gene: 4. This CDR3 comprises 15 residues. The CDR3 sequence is CASSQDRGTGYGYTF. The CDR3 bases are TGCGCCAGCAGCCAAGATAGGGGGACAGGCTATGGCTACACCTTC.

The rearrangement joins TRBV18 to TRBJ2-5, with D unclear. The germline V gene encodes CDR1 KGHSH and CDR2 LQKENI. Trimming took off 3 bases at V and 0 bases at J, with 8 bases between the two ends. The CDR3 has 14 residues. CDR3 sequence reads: CASSPLTYQETQYF. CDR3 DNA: TGTGCCAGCTCACCTTTGACATACCAAGAGACCCAGTACTTC.

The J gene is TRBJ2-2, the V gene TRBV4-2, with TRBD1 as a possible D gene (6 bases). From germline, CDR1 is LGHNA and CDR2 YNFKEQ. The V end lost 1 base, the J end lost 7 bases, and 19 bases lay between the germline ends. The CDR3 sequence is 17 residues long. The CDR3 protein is CASSQGLGGYLRGELFF. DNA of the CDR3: TGTGCCAGCAGCCAAGGGTTAGGGGGTTATCTACGCGGGGAGCTGTTTTTT.

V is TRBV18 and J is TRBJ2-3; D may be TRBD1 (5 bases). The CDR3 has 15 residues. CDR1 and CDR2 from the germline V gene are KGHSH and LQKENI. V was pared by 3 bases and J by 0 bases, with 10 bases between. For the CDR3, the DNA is TGTGCCAGCTCACCCAGGGAACTGAGCACAGATACGCAGTATTTT. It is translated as CASSPRELSTDTQYF.

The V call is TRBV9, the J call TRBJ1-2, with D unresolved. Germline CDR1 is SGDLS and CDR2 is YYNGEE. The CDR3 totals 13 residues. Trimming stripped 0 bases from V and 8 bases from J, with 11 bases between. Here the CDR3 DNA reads TGTGCCAGCAGCGTAGACGGCAGGCCCGGCTACACCTTC. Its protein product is CASSVDGRPGYTF.

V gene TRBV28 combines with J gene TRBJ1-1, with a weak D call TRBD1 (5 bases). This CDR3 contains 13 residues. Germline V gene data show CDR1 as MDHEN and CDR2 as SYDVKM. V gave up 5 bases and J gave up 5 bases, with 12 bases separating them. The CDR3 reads CASSLRVLTEAFF. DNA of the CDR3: TGTGCCAGCAGTCTCAGGGTTCTGACTGAAGCTTTCTTT.

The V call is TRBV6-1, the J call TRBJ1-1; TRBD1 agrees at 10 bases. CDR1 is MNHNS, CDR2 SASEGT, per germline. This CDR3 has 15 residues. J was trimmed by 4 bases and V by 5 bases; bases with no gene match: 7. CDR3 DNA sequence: TGTGCCAGCAGTCCCCGGACAGGGGGAAGCACTGAAGCTTTCTTT. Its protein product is CASSPRTGGSTEAFF.

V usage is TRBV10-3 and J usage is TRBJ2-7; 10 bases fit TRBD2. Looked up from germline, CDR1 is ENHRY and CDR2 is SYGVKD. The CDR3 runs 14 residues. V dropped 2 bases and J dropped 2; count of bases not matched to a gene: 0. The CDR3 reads CAISEGTSAYEQYV. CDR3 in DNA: TGTGCCATCAGTGAGGGGACTAGCGCCTACGAGCAGTACGTC.

CDR3 amino acids: CASSFIQGYEQYV. In DNA, the CDR3 is TGTGCCAGCAGCTTTATACAGGGGTACGAGCAGTACGTC. V is TRBV5-4 and J is TRBJ2-7, with TRBD1 identical over 7 bases. This CDR3 is 13 amino acids long. CDR1 is SGHNT, CDR2 YYREEE, per germline (reference sequence). After removal of 2 bases from V and 4 bases from J, the junction contained 3 bases not matched to a gene.

Here the CDR3 reads CASSLHRSGLSSYNEQFF. In nucleotides, the CDR3 is TGCGCCAGCAGCTTGCACCGCAGCGGGCTAAGCTCCTACAATGAGCAGTTCTTC. The gene calls are TRBV5-1 and TRBJ2-1, with a weak D call TRBD2 (6 bases). Looked up from germline, CDR1 is SGHRS and CDR2 is YFSETQ. The CDR3 spans 18 residues. Trimming shortened V by 1 base and J by 0 bases, and 17 bases separated the two germline ends.

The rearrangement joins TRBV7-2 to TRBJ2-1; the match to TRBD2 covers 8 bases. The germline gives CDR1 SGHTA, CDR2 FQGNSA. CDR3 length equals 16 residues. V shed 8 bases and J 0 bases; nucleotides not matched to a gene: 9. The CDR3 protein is CASGLAGDFSYNEQFF. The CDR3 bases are TGTGCCAGCGGGCTAGCGGGTGATTTCTCCTACAATGAGCAGTTCTTC. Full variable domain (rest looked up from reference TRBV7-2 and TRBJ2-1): GAGVSQSPSNKVTEKGKDVELRCDPISGHTALYWYRQSLGQGLEFLIYFQGNSAPDKSGLPSDRFSAERTGGSVSTLTIQRTQQEDSAVYLCASGLAGDFSYNEQFFGPGTRLTVL.

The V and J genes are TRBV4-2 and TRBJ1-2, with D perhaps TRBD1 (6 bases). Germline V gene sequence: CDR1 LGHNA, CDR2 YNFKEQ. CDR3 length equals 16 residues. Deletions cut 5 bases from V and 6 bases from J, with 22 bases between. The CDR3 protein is CASSRIDTGIGDGYTF. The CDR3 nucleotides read TGTGCCAGCAGCAGAATAGATACAGGGATTGGCGATGGCTACACCTTC.

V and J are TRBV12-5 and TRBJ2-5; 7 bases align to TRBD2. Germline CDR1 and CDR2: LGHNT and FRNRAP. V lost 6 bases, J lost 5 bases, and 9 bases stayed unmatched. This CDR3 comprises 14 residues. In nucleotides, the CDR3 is TGTGCTAGTGGCTGGGGCGGGAGTGGGGAGACCCAGTACTTC. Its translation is CASGWGGSGETQYF.

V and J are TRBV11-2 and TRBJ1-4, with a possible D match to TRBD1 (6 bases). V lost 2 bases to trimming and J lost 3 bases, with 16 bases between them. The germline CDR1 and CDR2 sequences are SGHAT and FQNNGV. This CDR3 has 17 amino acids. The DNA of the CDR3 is TGTGCCAGCAGCTTATTAGGCAGGGGCGTATCTAATGAAAAACTGTTTTTT. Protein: CASSLLGRGVSNEKLFF.